This T cell receptor beta chain stems from a study of cytomegalovirus exposure and HLA in healthy donors. Study summary: Falling in the Caucasian-associated ancestry cluster were roughly 86% of approximately 410 genotyped donors.

The study, taken as a whole, reports: A later analysis reported that several of the most significant clusters appeared to be linked to common viral pathogens, among them Epstein-Barr virus.

CDR1 SGHTA and CDR2 FQGNSA come from the germline V gene. The CDR3 contains 16 residues. V was shortened by 3 bases and J by 0 bases, with 12 bases between the two germline ends. About this clone itself: What it recognizes is unknown.

Primers included in the PCR were 60 Vbeta and 13 Jbeta primers. Original processing methods: Later, an analysis found roughly 80 million unique TCR beta chains, and about 9.9 million of these were shared. The assay was immunoSEQ multiplex PCR, and TCRdb's table has in-frame clones only and misses some. The V and J calls and clone size come from that table; D and trimming were worked out from the DNA. The sample lists roughly 110,000 clones, about four fifths occurring once. The clonotype comes from a woman between 18 and 29 years old in good health and CMV-seropositive. The source material was PBMCs. V is TRBV7-2 and J is TRBJ2-1, with a weak D call TRBD2 (6 bases). The CDR3 here is CASSLSGFFSYNEQFF. The CDR3 DNA is TGTGCCAGCAGCTTGAGCGGGTTTTTCTCCTACAATGAGCAGTTCTTC.